The 10 T cell receptor beta chains listed next were all sequenced from one sample in a study of long-term antiretroviral therapy in people with HIV. Researchers ran immunoSEQ v3.0 at survey level. The method was immunoSEQ multiplex PCR; TCRdb's version includes in-frame clones alone and lacks a portion of them. The sample has approximately 19,000 clones; over 75% are singletons. The sequenced sample was unsorted PBMCs, obtained 2.6 years after starting antiretroviral therapy. These receptors were taken from a woman aged 45-65 years with HIV.

This chain connects TRBV6-5 to TRBJ2-5; 7 positions agree with TRBD2. CDR1 and CDR2 from the germline V gene are MNHEY and SVGAGI. CDR3 size: 15 residues. With V trimmed by 0 bases and J by 5 bases, 6 bases remained unmatched. The CDR3: CASSYSGGSGETQYF. The CDR3, as DNA: TGTGCCAGCAGTTACTCTGGCGGGAGTGGCGAGACCCAGTACTTC.

V usage is TRBV21-1 and J usage is TRBJ2-1; TRBD1 is taken as the D call from the table, unchecked against the DNA. TRBV21-1 is labeled a pseudogene. The CDR3 totals 16 residues. The CDR3 protein is CASSTFRGSPYNEQFF. CDR3 DNA sequence: TGTGCCAGCAGCACATTTAGGGGGAGCCCCTACAATGAGCAGTTCTTC.

The chain joins TRBV2 to TRBJ2-4; either TRBD1 or TRBD2 may supply D (5 bases each). CDR3 length equals 14 residues. The V end lost 0 bases, the J end lost 8 bases, and 11 bases lay between the germline ends. The germline CDR1 and CDR2 sequences are SNHLY and FYNNEI. As DNA, the CDR3 is TGTGCCAGCAGTGAAGCGGGACCGACTTACATTCAGTACTTC. The encoded protein is CASSEAGPTYIQYF.

The sample holds a few counts of this clone. This chain uses TRBV19 with TRBJ2-7; tentatively, D is TRBD1 (6 bases). There are 14 residues in the CDR3. Germline assignment: CDR1 LNHDA and CDR2 SQIVND (reference sequence). Between the trimmed V and J ends, which lost 1 base and 3 bases, there was a span of 10 bases. Here the CDR3 reads CASSIGARGYEQYF. CDR3 DNA: TGTGCCAGTAGTATAGGGGCCAGGGGCTACGAGCAGTACTTC.

The rearrangement links TRBV7-3 to TRBJ2-7; tentative D call: TRBD2 (7 bases). This CDR3 is built from 18 residues. Germline CDR1 is SGHTA and CDR2 is FQGTGA. V was pared by 0 bases and J by 6 bases, with 24 bases between. CDR3 protein: CASSLTGGNIGRLSEQYF. The CDR3 nucleotides are TGTGCCAGCAGCTTAACGGGGGGCAACATCGGGAGGCTATCCGAGCAGTACTTC.

This chain joins TRBV4-1 and TRBJ1-2, with unresolved D. Trimming cost V 1 base and J 7 bases, with 19 bases left between them. The CDR3 runs 16 residues. The germline V gene has CDR1 MGHRA and CDR2 YSYEKL. The CDR3 DNA reads as TGCGCCAGCAGCCAAGCCCCGGGTCAGCCCGTTGGTGGCTACACCTTC. Residues: CASSQAPGQPVGGYTF.

This sequence joins TRBV29-1 and TRBJ1-1; D not certain. Germline CDR1 SQVTM, CDR2 ANQGSEA. Trimming took 4 bases from V and 1 from J, leaving 19 bases between them. The CDR3 is made up of 16 amino acids. CDR3 nucleotides: TGCAGCGTTGTACACCGGCCGACGGAAGGGAACACTGAAGCTTTCTTT. Amino acid sequence: CSVVHRPTEGNTEAFF.

This rearrangement joins TRBV7-6 to TRBJ2-1; 7 nucleotides line up with TRBD1. The CDR3 consists of 12 residues. Germline lookup yields CDR1 SGHVS and CDR2 FNYEAQ. V lost 5 bases and J lost 10; bases outside the gene matches: 5. DNA for the CDR3: TGTGCCAGCAGCATTACAGGGGTCGAGCAGTTCTTC. As protein: CASSITGVEQFF. Combining the CDR3 with reference TRBV7-6 and TRBJ2-1 gives the whole variable domain GAGVSQSPRYKVTKRGQDVALRCDPISGHVSLYWYRQALGQGPEFLTYFNYEAQQDKSGLPNDRFSAERPEGSISTLTIQRTEQRDSAMYRCASSITGVEQFFGPGTRLTVL.

The CDR3 loop reads CASSTGQGYEQYF. In nucleotides, the CDR3 is TGTGCCAGTAGTACGGGACAGGGCTACGAGCAGTACTTC. V is TRBV19 and J is TRBJ2-7; 9 bases align to TRBD1. V was pared by 4 bases and J by 3 bases, with 1 base of the junction left unmatched. The CDR3 length is 13 residues. Per germline, CDR1 LNHDA and CDR2 SQIVND (reference sequence). The full variable domain, completed using reference TRBV19 and TRBJ2-7, is DGGITQSPKYLFRKEGQNVTLSCEQNLNHDAMYWYRQDPGQGLRLIYYSQIVNDFQKGDIAEGYSVSREKKESFPLTVTSAQKNPTAFYLCASSTGQGYEQYFGPGTRLTVT.

The V call is TRBV18, the J call TRBJ2-7, with 8 bases that match TRBD2. Germline assignment: CDR1 KGHSH and CDR2 LQKENI. Trimming at V came to 4 bases and at J to 2 bases, leaving 7 bases not matched to a gene. CDR3 size: 15 residues. The chain's CDR3 is CASSQSSGTTYEQYF. The CDR3 nucleotides read TGTGCCAGCTCACAGAGTAGCGGGACGACCTACGAGCAGTACTTC.